The rows below give T cell receptor beta chains drawn from one sample of a study of blood T cell repertoires in COVID-19. Clones were sequenced by immunoSEQ multiplex PCR, and TCRdb holds only the in-frame ones, with some missing. Of 300,000 to 400,000 clones listed, 87% are singletons. Sequencing was performed on peripheral blood. These receptors all come from a young man with COVID-19, enrolled during active disease. Both conserved end residues are part of each CDR3. The D gene is left open where the match is weak. Size tells how often a clone was seen (once, few, many) or the class of an expanded clone, and some rows leave it out.

TRBJ2-6 TRBV24-1 once 18 TRBD1 TGTGCCACCAGTGAGGGGGGACAGGGGGTCGTTGGGGCCAACGTCCTGACTTTC CATSEGGQGVVGANVLTF
TRBJ2-1 TRBV11-2 - 18 TRBD1 TGTGCCAGCAGCTTAGAAGTGGTGGGACAGGGGTTTCGGAATGAGCAGTTCTTC CASSLEVVGQGFRNEQFF
TRBJ2-7 TRBV27 - 15 - TGTGCCAGCAGTTTCGGGCAGGGTTCCTCCTACGAGCAGTACTTC CASSFGQGSSYEQYF
TRBJ1-4 TRBV6-2/TRBV6-3 - 13 - TGTGCCAGCAGTTACGCCGGGAATGAAAAACTGTTTTTT CASSYAGNEKLFF
TRBJ1-6 TRBV29-1 - 13 TRBD1 TGCAGCGTTCAGGACAGGGGAGAGTCACCCCTCCACTTT CSVQDRGESPLHF
TRBJ1-4 TRBV2 once 15 TRBD1 TGTGCCAGCAGCGGAGGGGGACAGGGAGGTGAAAAACTGTTTTTT CASSGGGQGGEKLFF
TRBJ1-5 TRBV6-1 few 13 - TGTGCCAGCAGTGACCAGGTCAATCAGCCCCAGCATTTT CASSDQVNQPQHF
TRBJ2-3 TRBV6-5 - 15 TRBD2 TGTGCCAGCAGTTACGGGGGGAGGGCCCCAGATACGCAGTATTTT CASSYGGRAPDTQYF
TRBJ2-1 TRBV4-1 - 16 TRBD2 TGCGCCAGCAGCCCCATCGGCGGGGGGGTTTACAATGAGCAGTTCTTC CASSPIGGGVYNEQFF
TRBJ1-4 TRBV5-1 once 15 - TGCGCCAGCAGCTTGGTTCCAGGGGCTAATGAAAAACTGTTTTTT CASSLVPGANEKLFF
TRBJ2-7 TRBV7-3 - 18 TRBD2 TGTGCCAGCAGCTCCGCCGGGACTAGCGGGGGGGCCGGGTCCGAGCAGTACTTC CASSSAGTSGGAGSEQYF
TRBJ1-1 TRBV4-1 - 15 TRBD1 TGCGCCAGCAGCCAAAGGACAGGGTCGGTTACTGAAGCTTTCTTT CASSQRTGSVTEAFF
TRBJ2-4 TRBV30 - 14 - TGTGCCTGGAGAGGCGGCAGGGTGACTTGGATTCAGTACTTC CAWRGGRVTWIQYF
TRBJ1-2 TRBV5-8 - 13 - TGTGCCAGCAGCCCGGGACTTAGCTATGGCTACACCTTC CASSPGLSYGYTF
TRBJ2-7 TRBV30 few 17 TRBD2 TGTGCCTGGAGAAAACCGGGACTAAGCTCCGGGTCCTACGAGCAGTACTTC CAWRKPGLSSGSYEQYF
TRBJ1-5 TRBV6-2/TRBV6-3 few 14 - TGTGCCAGCAGTTATTCGAGTCCCAATCAGCCCCAGCATTTT CASSYSSPNQPQHF
TRBJ1-1 TRBV19 - 15 TRBD1 TGTGCCAGTAGTATAGCGAGGGGGCGCCGGACTGAAGCTTTCTTT CASSIARGRRTEAFF
TRBJ2-5 TRBV5-6 - 15 TRBD1 TGTGCCAGCAGTCTGGGACAGGGCCGTCCGGAGACCCAGTACTTC CASSLGQGRPETQYF
TRBJ2-7 TRBV11-3 - 15 TRBD2 TGTGCCAGCAGCTTAGATGGGCTAGCGGGAGGGCAGCAGTACTTC CASSLDGLAGGQQYF
TRBJ2-7 TRBV11-2 - 14 TRBD2 TGTGCCAGCAGCTCCGGGACTAGCGTGTACGAGCAGTACTTC CASSSGTSVYEQYF
TRBJ2-7 TRBV6-5 once 14 - TGTGCCAGCAGTTATTTCCGGGGTACCTACGAGCAGTACTTC CASSYFRGTYEQYF
TRBJ2-2 TRBV5-1 - 17 TRBD2 TGCGCCAGCAGTCCGACTAGCGGGAGCGCGAACACCGGGGAGCTGTTTTTT CASSPTSGSANTGELFF
TRBJ2-7 TRBV5-1 - 19 - TGCGCCAGCAGCTTGGGTGGGCCTGGGCGCGTTCCCTTTGCCTACGAGCAGTACTTC CASSLGGPGRVPFAYEQYF
TRBJ1-2 TRBV7-8 - 16 TRBD1 TGTGCCAGCAGCCACGTTCGGGACAGAACTAACTATGGCTACACCTTC CASSHVRDRTNYGYTF
TRBJ1-1 TRBV12-3/TRBV12-4 - 12 - TGTGCCAGCAGTTTACGGGGAACTGAAGCTTTCTTT CASSLRGTEAFF
TRBJ2-1 TRBV9 - 16 TRBD2 TGTGCCAGCAGCGTAGGCGGGACTAGCGGCTACAATGAGCAGTTCTTC CASSVGGTSGYNEQFF
TRBJ2-7 TRBV5-6 - 14 - TGTGCCAGCAGCTTGGCACAGATCTCCTACGAGCAGTACTTC CASSLAQISYEQYF
TRBJ1-2 TRBV15 - 14 - TGTGCCACCAGCAGAGACAGGGAACTCTATGGCTACACCTTC CATSRDRELYGYTF
TRBJ2-2 TRBV6-2/TRBV6-3 - 15 - TGTGCCAGCAGTTCCTCGGTCCGGGACACCGGGGAGCTGTTTTTT CASSSSVRDTGELFF
TRBJ1-2 TRBV4-2 - 15 TRBD1 TGTGCCAGCAGCGCGACCGGGACAGGGCTGAGGGGCTACACCTTC CASSATGTGLRGYTF
TRBJ1-4 TRBV5-6 once 14 TRBD1 TGTGCCAGCAGCTCACAGGGGATTGAGGAAAAACTGTTTTTT CASSSQGIEEKLFF
TRBJ2-7 TRBV2 - 15 TRBD2 TGTGCCAGCAGTGTCCCTAGCGGGAGGGCCGTCGAGCAGTACTTC CASSVPSGRAVEQYF
TRBJ1-1 TRBV7-2 - 14 - TGTGCCAGCAGCTCCTCGACAGGGAACACTGAAGCTTTCTTT CASSSSTGNTEAFF
TRBJ2-2 TRBV18 - 14 - TGTGCCAGCTCACCACCGTCTAACACCGGGGAGCTGTTTTTT CASSPPSNTGELFF
TRBJ2-3 TRBV18 - 17 TRBD1 TGTGCCAGCTCACCTCGAGGCAGGGGGCTCGGCACAGATACGCAGTATTTT CASSPRGRGLGTDTQYF
TRBJ2-1 TRBV20-1 - 11 - TGCAGTGCTATCGTTTACAATGAGCAGTTCTTC CSAIVYNEQFF
TRBJ2-5 TRBV11-2 - 15 - TGTGCCAGCAGCTTACAGGGATTCGGACAAGAGACCCAGTACTTC CASSLQGFGQETQYF